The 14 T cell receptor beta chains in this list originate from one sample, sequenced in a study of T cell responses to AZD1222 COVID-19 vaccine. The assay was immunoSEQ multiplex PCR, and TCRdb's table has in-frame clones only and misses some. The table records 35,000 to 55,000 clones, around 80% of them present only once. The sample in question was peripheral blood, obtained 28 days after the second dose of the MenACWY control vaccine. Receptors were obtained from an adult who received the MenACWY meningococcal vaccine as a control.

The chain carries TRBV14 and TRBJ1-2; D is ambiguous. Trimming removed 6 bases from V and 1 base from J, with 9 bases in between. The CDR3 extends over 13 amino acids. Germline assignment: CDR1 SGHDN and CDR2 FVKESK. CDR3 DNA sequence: TGTGCCAGCAGTAGTATCAATAACTATGGCTACACCTTC. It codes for CASSSINNYGYTF.

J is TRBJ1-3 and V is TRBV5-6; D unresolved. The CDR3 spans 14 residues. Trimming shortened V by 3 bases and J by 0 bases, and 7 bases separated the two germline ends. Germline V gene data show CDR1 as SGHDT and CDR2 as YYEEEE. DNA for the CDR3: TGTGCCAGCAGCTCCGAAGGCTCTGGAAACACCATATATTTT. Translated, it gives CASSSEGSGNTIYF.

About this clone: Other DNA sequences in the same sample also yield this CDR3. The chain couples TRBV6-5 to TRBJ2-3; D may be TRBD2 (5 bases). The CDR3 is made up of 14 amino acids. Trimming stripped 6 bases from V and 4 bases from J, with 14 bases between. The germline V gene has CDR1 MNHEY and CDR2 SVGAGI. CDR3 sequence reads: CASSYRASSDTQYF. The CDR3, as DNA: TGTGCCAGCAGCTATAGGGCTAGCTCAGATACGCAGTATTTT.

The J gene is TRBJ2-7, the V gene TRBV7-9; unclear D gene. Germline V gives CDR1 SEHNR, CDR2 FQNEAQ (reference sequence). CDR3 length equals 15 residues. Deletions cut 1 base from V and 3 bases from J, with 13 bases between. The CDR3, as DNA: TGTGCCAGCAGCTTAGGCCCCTGGCAAGGCTACGAGCAGTACTTC. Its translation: CASSLGPWQGYEQYF.

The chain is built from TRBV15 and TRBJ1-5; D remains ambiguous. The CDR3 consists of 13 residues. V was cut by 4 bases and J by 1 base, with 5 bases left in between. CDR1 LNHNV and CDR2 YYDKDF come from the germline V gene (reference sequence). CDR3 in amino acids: CATSMRSNQPQHF. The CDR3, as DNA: TGTGCCACCAGCATGAGAAGCAATCAGCCCCAGCATTTT.

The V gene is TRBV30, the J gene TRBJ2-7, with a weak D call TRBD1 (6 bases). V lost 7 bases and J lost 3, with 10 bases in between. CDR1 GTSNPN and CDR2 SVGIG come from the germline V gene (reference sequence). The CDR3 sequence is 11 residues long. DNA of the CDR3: TGTGCCTCCGTACAGGGCTACGAGCAGTACTTC. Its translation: CASVQGYEQYF.

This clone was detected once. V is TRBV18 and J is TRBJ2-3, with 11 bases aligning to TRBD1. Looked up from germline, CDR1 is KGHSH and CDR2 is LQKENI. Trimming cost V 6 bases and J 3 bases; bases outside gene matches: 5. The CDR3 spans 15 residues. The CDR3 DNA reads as TGTGCCAGCTCGCAGGACAGGGGGCGGACAGATACGCAGTATTTT. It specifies CASSQDRGRTDTQYF.

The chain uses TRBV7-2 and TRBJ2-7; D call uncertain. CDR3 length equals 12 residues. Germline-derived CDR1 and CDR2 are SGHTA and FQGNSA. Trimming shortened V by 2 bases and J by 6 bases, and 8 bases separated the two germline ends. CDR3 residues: CASSLYGFEQYV. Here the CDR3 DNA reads TGTGCCAGCAGCTTATACGGGTTCGAGCAGTACGTC.

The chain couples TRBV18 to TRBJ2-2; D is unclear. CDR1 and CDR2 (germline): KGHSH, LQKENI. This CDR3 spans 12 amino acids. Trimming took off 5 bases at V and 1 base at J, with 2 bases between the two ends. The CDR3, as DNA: TGTGCCAGCTCAGGGAACACCGGGGAGCTGTTTTTT. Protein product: CASSGNTGELFF.

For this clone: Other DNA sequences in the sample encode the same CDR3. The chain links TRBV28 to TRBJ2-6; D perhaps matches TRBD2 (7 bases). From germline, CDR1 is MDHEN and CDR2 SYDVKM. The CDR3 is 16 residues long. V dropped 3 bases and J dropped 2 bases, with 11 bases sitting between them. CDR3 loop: CASSFSGGTGANVLTF. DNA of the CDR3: TGTGCCAGCAGTTTTTCGGGGGGCACTGGGGCCAACGTCCTGACTTTC.

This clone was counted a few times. CDR3 loop: CASSSDPGVSGYTF. As DNA, the CDR3 is TGCGCCAGCAGCTCAGACCCAGGGGTTTCGGGCTACACCTTC. The V call is TRBV5-1, the J call TRBJ1-2, with D perhaps matching TRBD1 (6 bases). The CDR3 spans 14 residues. Germline assignment: CDR1 SGHRS and CDR2 YFSETQ. Trimming left V 3 bases short and J 8 bases short, with 17 bases between.

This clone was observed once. CDR3 in DNA: TGCGCCAGCAGCCAAGGTCGCCGGGCAACTAATGAAAAACTGTTTTTT. This sequence encodes CASSQGRRATNEKLFF. The V and J genes are TRBV4-1 and TRBJ1-4; the D is unclear. From germline, CDR1 is MGHRA and CDR2 YSYEKL. The CDR3 consists of 16 residues. The V gene lost 1 base and the J gene lost 0 bases, with 9 bases spanning the gap.

The CDR3 nucleotides read TGTGCCAGCAGTCCACAACTATCTGGGGCCAACGTCCTGACTTTC. It codes for CASSPQLSGANVLTF. The V call is TRBV2, the J call TRBJ2-6; D is unclear. CDR1 and CDR2 (germline): SNHLY, FYNNEI. CDR3 length equals 15 residues. V lost 5 bases, J lost 1 base, and 9 bases lay in between. The full variable domain, its missing parts supplied by reference TRBV2 and TRBJ2-6, is EPEVTQTPSHQVTQMGQEVILRCVPISNHLYFYWYRQILGQKVEFLVSFYNNEISEKSEIFDDQFSVERPDGSNFTLKIRSTKLEDSAMYFCASSPQLSGANVLTFGAGSRLTVL.

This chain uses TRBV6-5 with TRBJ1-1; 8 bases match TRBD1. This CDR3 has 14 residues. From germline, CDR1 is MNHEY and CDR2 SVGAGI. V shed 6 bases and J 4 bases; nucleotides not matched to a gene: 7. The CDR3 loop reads CASRADRAGTEAFF. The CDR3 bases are TGTGCCAGCAGAGCGGACAGGGCGGGCACTGAAGCTTTCTTT.